This is a list of T cell receptor beta chains from one sample in a study of identifying expanded T cells in peripheral blood. Data came from immunoSEQ multiplex PCR; TCRdb stores just in-frame clones and leaves some out. The sample holds 70,000 to 100,000 clones, about 86% seen once. Specimen: blood. The receptors come from a person between 18 and 75 years old in good health. Each CDR3 is given with its conserved first and last residue. The D gene is left open where the match is weak. Size is stated for part of the rows, as once, few or many counts, or as a class when the clone is expanded.

clone_size	d_call	v_call	j_call	cdr3_aa	cdr3_nt
.	.	TRBV9	TRBJ2-2	CASSPNTGELFF	TGTGCCAGCAGCCCGAACACCGGGGAGCTGTTTTTT
.	.	TRBV11-2	TRBJ1-5	CASSPTGAQPQHF	TGTGCCAGCAGCCCTACGGGGGCGCAGCCCCAGCATTTT
.	TRBD2	TRBV5-5	TRBJ2-2	CASSLAGGGASTGELFF	TGTGCCAGCAGCTTGGCTGGCGGGGGGGCTTCCACCGGGGAGCTGTTTTTT
.	.	TRBV7-2	TRBJ2-7	CASSLTLYEQYF	TGTGCCAGCAGCTTGACCCTCTACGAGCAGTACTTC
.	.	TRBV29-1	TRBJ1-1	CSVGGHLNTEAFF	TGCAGCGTTGGAGGACATCTAAACACTGAAGCTTTCTTT
.	.	TRBV6-5	TRBJ1-1	CASSRGGLNTEAFF	TGTGCCAGCAGTAGAGGGGGGCTGAACACTGAAGCTTTCTTT
.	.	TRBV18	TRBJ1-3	CASSLTHRETSGNTIYF	TGTGCCAGCTCACTTACTCACAGGGAGACCTCTGGAAACACCATATATTTT
.	.	TRBV5-8	TRBJ1-2	CASSWEAVDFYGYTF	TGTGCCAGCAGCTGGGAGGCTGTAGACTTCTATGGCTACACCTTC
.	.	TRBV5-8	TRBJ2-7	CASRAGQLSLRGEQYF	TGTGCCAGCAGGGCCGGACAGCTTTCCCTACGCGGCGAGCAGTACTTC
.	TRBD1	TRBV4-3	TRBJ1-1	CASSQFPDREVTEAFF	TGCGCCAGCAGCCAGTTTCCAGACAGGGAGGTCACTGAAGCTTTCTTT
few	.	TRBV7-9	TRBJ1-1	CASSPFERNTEAFF	TGTGCCAGCAGCCCCTTCGAGAGAAACACTGAAGCTTTCTTT
.	TRBD1	TRBV19	TRBJ2-7	CASSESSTGRSYEQYF	TGTGCCAGTAGTGAGAGTTCGACAGGGCGTTCCTACGAGCAGTACTTC
.	TRBD1	TRBV11-2	TRBJ1-2	CASTGTGFGYTF	TGTGCCAGCACGGGGACAGGGTTTGGCTACACCTTC
.	.	TRBV19	TRBJ2-7	CASSIQGPTYEQYF	TGTGCCAGTAGTATTCAAGGACCTACCTACGAGCAGTACTTC
.	.	TRBV30	TRBJ2-5	CAWTMGWSGRETQYF	TGTGCCTGGACGATGGGATGGTCCGGGCGGGAGACCCAGTACTTC
.	.	TRBV27	TRBJ2-2	CASKGGGLGTGELFF	TGTGCCAGCAAGGGAGGAGGGTTGGGCACCGGGGAGCTGTTTTTT
.	.	TRBV7-9	TRBJ2-1	CASSFGGPYNEQFF	TGTGCCAGCAGCTTTGGGGGGCCCTACAATGAGCAGTTCTTC
.	.	TRBV7-2	TRBJ2-5	CASSPTQVGGLETQYF	TGTGCCAGCAGCCCTACCCAGGTGGGGGGACTCGAGACCCAGTACTTC
few	.	TRBV14	TRBJ1-1	CASSQWVNTEAFF	TGTGCCAGCAGTCAGTGGGTGAACACTGAAGCTTTCTTT
.	.	TRBV7-6	TRBJ1-3	CASSLSAAVDTIYF	TGTGCCAGCAGCTTATCTGCGGCGGTCGACACCATATATTTT
few	.	TRBV7-2	TRBJ2-1	CASSLDRSVMDEQFF	TGTGCCAGCAGCTTAGATCGGTCAGTAATGGATGAGCAGTTCTTC
.	.	TRBV5-6	TRBJ2-1	CASSYEQGLLYNEQFF	TGTGCCAGCAGCTACGAGCAGGGGCTACTTTACAATGAGCAGTTCTTC
.	TRBD2	TRBV7-6	TRBJ2-7	CASSRLAGPSSYEQYF	TGTGCCAGCAGTCGACTAGCGGGGCCCAGCTCCTACGAGCAGTACTTC
.	.	TRBV25-1	TRBJ1-4	CASSTRGGRGGVKLFF	TGTGCCAGCAGCACCCGCGGGGGCAGGGGTGGGGTAAAACTGTTTTTT
.	.	TRBV9	TRBJ1-2	CASSVLSYLDLGGYTF	TGTGCCAGCAGCGTCCTTTCTTACTTGGATCTCGGTGGCTACACCTTC
.	.	TRBV7-8	TRBJ1-1	CASSFGRRNTEAFF	TGTGCCAGCAGCTTTGGACGGAGGAACACTGAAGCTTTCTTT
.	TRBD1	TRBV19	TRBJ1-2	CASNPTDNRGKYGYTF	TGTGCCAGTAACCCTACCGATAACAGGGGAAAGTATGGCTACACCTTC
.	.	TRBV16	TRBJ1-1	CASSRGFEAFF	TGTGCCAGCAGCCGGGGATTTGAAGCTTTCTTT
.	.	TRBV5-4	TRBJ2-5	CASSASGTPRGTQYF	TGTGCCAGCAGCGCCTCCGGGACACCCCGGGGGACCCAGTACTTC
once	TRBD1	TRBV2	TRBJ1-3	CASSVGTAASGNTIYF	TGTGCCAGCAGCGTTGGGACAGCCGCCTCCGGAAACACCATATATTTT
once	.	TRBV5-1	TRBJ1-6	CASSLATGANNSPLHF	TGCGCCAGCAGCTTGGCCACGGGGGCGAACAATTCACCCCTCCACTTT
.	.	TRBV27	TRBJ1-5	CASRGPWGNQPQHF	TGTGCCAGCAGAGGTCCCTGGGGCAATCAGCCCCAGCATTTT
.	TRBD1	TRBV7-2	TRBJ2-1	CASSPGQGPYNEQFF	TGTGCCAGCAGCCCGGGACAGGGACCCTACAATGAGCAGTTCTTC
.	.	TRBV16	TRBJ1-6	CASSQSMYRASSYNSPLHF	TGTGCCAGCAGCCAATCGATGTATAGGGCAAGCTCCTATAATTCACCCCTCCACTTT
.	TRBD1	TRBV15	TRBJ1-5	CATSLTGQNQPQHF	TGTGCCACCAGTTTGACAGGGCAAAATCAGCCCCAGCATTTT
.	TRBD2	TRBV25-1	TRBJ2-1	CASSAGGFYNEQFF	TGTGCCAGCAGTGCGGGGGGGTTCTACAATGAGCAGTTCTTC
.	TRBD1	TRBV5-1	TRBJ1-2	CASSLAPTGGSFRYGYTF	TGCGCCAGCAGCTTGGCCCCGACAGGGGGTTCTTTTCGATATGGCTACACCTTC
few	TRBD1	TRBV6-5	TRBJ1-6	CASSYELDRGGSPLHF	TGTGCCAGCAGTTACGAACTGGACAGGGGAGGATCACCCCTCCACTTT
.	.	TRBV12-5	TRBJ2-2	CASALSTGELFF	TGTGCTAGTGCCCTAAGCACCGGGGAGCTGTTTTTT
.	.	TRBV5-6	TRBJ1-1	CASSLGKAEAFF	TGTGCCAGCAGCTTGGGCAAAGCTGAAGCTTTCTTT
.	TRBD1	TRBV5-1	TRBJ2-7	CASSSGTGGSHEQYF	TGCGCCAGCAGCTCCGGGACAGGGGGGAGCCACGAGCAGTACTTC
.	.	TRBV19	TRBJ1-1	CASSIDLLYHENTEAFF	TGTGCCAGTAGTATAGATTTACTCTATCATGAGAACACTGAAGCTTTCTTT
.	TRBD1	TRBV7-2	TRBJ2-5	CASSQRQQGGGETQYF	TGTGCCAGCAGCCAACGACAACAGGGGGGCGGGGAGACCCAGTACTTC
.	.	TRBV4-3	TRBJ1-1	CASSQDLMVWAGEVTEAFF	TGCGCCAGCAGCCAAGATCTGATGGTGTGGGCAGGGGAGGTGACTGAAGCTTTCTTT
.	.	TRBV11-2	TRBJ1-1	CASSLRRTSEAFF	TGTGCCAGCAGCCTCCGTCGGACGTCCGAAGCTTTCTTT
.	.	TRBV9	TRBJ2-7	CASSAWGTSTYEQYF	TGTGCCAGCAGCGCCTGGGGGACATCGACCTACGAGCAGTACTTC
.	.	TRBV5-1	TRBJ2-7	CASTNWPRVARYEQYF	TGCGCCAGCACCAATTGGCCGCGAGTGGCCCGGTACGAGCAGTACTTC
.	.	TRBV5-8	TRBJ1-1	CASSEGYTEAFF	TGTGCCAGCAGCGAGGGATACACTGAAGCTTTCTTT
.	TRBD1	TRBV9	TRBJ1-3	CASSISTGLSGNTIYF	TGTGCCAGCAGCATCTCGACAGGGTTGAGCGGAAACACCATATATTTT
.	.	TRBV27	TRBJ1-1	CASSPQGVGAFF	TGTGCCAGCAGTCCGCAGGGCGTTGGAGCTTTCTTT
few	TRBD1	TRBV4-1	TRBJ2-7	CASSLRTGSSYEQYF	TGCGCCAGCAGCCTCCGGACAGGGAGCTCCTACGAGCAGTACTTC
.	.	TRBV11-3	TRBJ2-2	CASTLTRNTGELFF	TGTGCCAGCACCCTGACACGGAACACCGGGGAGCTGTTTTTT
.	TRBD2	TRBV18	TRBJ2-5	CASSPSSGGAETQYF	TGTGCCAGCTCACCCTCTAGCGGGGGCGCGGAGACCCAGTACTTC
few	.	TRBV7-2	TRBJ1-1	CASSLQGINTEAFF	TGTGCCAGCAGCTTACAGGGGATCAACACTGAAGCTTTCTTT
.	TRBD2	TRBV13	TRBJ2-1	CASSLRSGLAREEQFF	TGTGCCAGCAGCTTAAGATCAGGACTAGCAAGGGAGGAGCAGTTCTTC
.	.	TRBV7-6	TRBJ2-1	CASSTRASNPNNEQFF	TGTGCCAGCAGCACCAGAGCTTCAAACCCGAACAATGAGCAGTTCTTC
.	.	TRBV5-1	TRBJ1-1	CASSFGPSNTEAFF	TGCGCCAGCAGCTTCGGGCCTTCGAACACTGAAGCTTTCTTT
.	.	TRBV9	TRBJ2-2	CASSPELFTNTGELFF	TGTGCCAGCAGCCCGGAACTGTTCACGAACACCGGGGAGCTGTTTTTT
once	.	TRBV19	TRBJ2-7	CASSIESDSGSYEQYF	TGTGCCAGTAGTATAGAAAGCGACAGCGGCTCCTACGAGCAGTACTTC